These 32 T cell receptor beta chains were sequenced from one sample in a study of T-cell memory formation after mild COVID-19 (dated by TCRdb to the early 2020s). Libraries were constructed by 5' RACE. The run used an Illumina NovaSeq 6000. TCRdb redid the processing of the public reads, applying fastp at Q25 and MiXCR, and retained in-frame beta chains. Rows matching on CDR3 protein sequence are summarized as one entry with the most common DNA and genes. The sample table shows some 210,000 distinct CDR3 sequences, and about 27% are seen once. The top ten constitute roughly an eighth of the sample. The sequencing input was PBMCs or a T cell subset sorted from them (not recorded which). These receptors originate from an adult woman who had mild COVID-19 (a few samples of this study predate the infection). The sample titles of this study are shuffled in the database, so cell type and time point are left out; the donor was told from shared clones.

This clonotype was seen more than once but under ten times. The V and J genes are TRBV6-6 and TRBJ2-3, with D possibly matching TRBD2 (5 bases). The CDR3 consists of 17 residues. Germline V CDR1 and CDR2: MNHNY, SVGAGI (reference sequence). The ends were cut back, 8 bases at V and 1 base at J, with 22 bases in the middle. The CDR3 sequence: CASRPGFRGMGTDTQYF. CDR3 sequence (DNA): TGTGCCAGCCGCCCGGGGTTCCGAGGTATGGGCACAGATACGCAGTATTTT.

The chain is built from TRBV9 and TRBJ2-6; D not certain. Germline values: CDR1 SGDLS, CDR2 YYNGEE. The CDR3 loop spans 15 amino acids. With 3 bases removed from V and 2 bases from J, the gap between germline ends came to 9 bases. The CDR3 nucleotides are TGTGCCAGCAGCGGCTCAGGTGCTGGGGCCAACGTCCTGACTTTC. Residues: CASSGSGAGANVLTF.

J is TRBJ2-7 and V is TRBV20-1; D uncertain. V lost 6 bases and J lost 3, with 15 bases in between. The CDR3 has 13 residues. Germline CDR1 is DFQATT and CDR2 is SNEGSKA (reference sequence). The CDR3, as DNA: TGCAGTGCCCCCTCCGGCCTTGACTACGAGCAGTACTTC. Amino acids: CSAPSGLDYEQYF.

The chain employs TRBV18 and TRBJ1-1; D not resolved. V was cut by 6 bases and J by 3 bases, with 2 bases left in between. Germline CDR1 reads KGHSH; CDR2 reads LQKENI. CDR3 size: 10 residues. The CDR3: CASSDTEAFF. The CDR3 coding sequence is TGTGCCAGCTCGGACACTGAAGCTTTCTTT.

The chain recombines TRBV23-1 with TRBJ1-5; possibly TRBD1 for D (6 bases). TRBV23-1 qualifies as an ORF whose function is uncertain. This CDR3 region has 13 residues. V lost 5 bases and J 8 bases, leaving 13 bases between the germline ends. CDR3: CASSADRPEPQHF. DNA for the CDR3: TGCGCCAGCAGTGCGGACAGACCTGAGCCCCAGCATTTT.

The rearrangement links TRBV7-9 to TRBJ2-1; D may be TRBD2 (6 bases). V lost 5 bases, J lost 3 bases, and 17 bases lay in between. Germline V gene sequence: CDR1 SEHNR, CDR2 FQNEAQ (reference sequence). This CDR3 region has 16 residues. The CDR3 sequence is CASSPPPGENYNEQFF. The CDR3 coding sequence is TGTGCCAGCAGCCCACCTCCGGGGGAGAACTACAATGAGCAGTTCTTC. The full variable domain, with the rest looked up from reference TRBV7-9 and TRBJ2-1, is DTGVSQNPRHKITKRGQNVTFRCDPISEHNRLYWYRQTLGQGPEFLTYFQNEAQLEKSRLLSDRFSAERPKGSFSTLEIQRTEQGDSAMYLCASSPPPGENYNEQFFGPGTRLTVL.

V and J are TRBV18 and TRBJ2-1; D not resolved. Germline V gene lookup returns CDR1 KGHSH and CDR2 LQKENI. This CDR3 spans 15 amino acids. Trimming cost V 4 bases and J 1 base, with 11 bases left between them. The CDR3 is CASSRETESYNEQFF. The CDR3 coding sequence is TGTGCCAGCTCACGCGAGACGGAGTCCTACAATGAGCAGTTCTTC.

This chain joins TRBV5-4 and TRBJ1-4; D is ambiguous. The V and J ends lost 9 bases and 2 bases respectively, with 8 bases between them. The CDR3 extends over 12 amino acids. Germline V gene sequence: CDR1 SGHNT, CDR2 YYREEE (reference sequence). The CDR3 DNA reads as TGTGCCACCCAAGGGACTAATGAAAAACTGTTTTTT. Its protein product is CATQGTNEKLFF.

The chain carries TRBV7-9 and TRBJ2-7; D remains unclear. The CDR3 has 13 amino acids. Per germline, CDR1 SEHNR and CDR2 FQNEAQ (reference sequence). Trimming took off 4 bases at V and 4 bases at J, with 11 bases between the two ends. CDR3 coding DNA: TGTGCCAGCAGCTCAGCCGGACCTTACGAGCAGTACTTC. It specifies CASSSAGPYEQYF.

This chain connects TRBV3-2 to TRBJ1-1. TRBV3-2 constitutes a pseudogene. The CDR3 consists of 15 residues. The CDR3 spells CASGVLIERDTEAFF. CDR3 nucleotide sequence: TGTGCCAGCGGGGTCCTTATTGAGAGGGACACTGAAGCTTTCTTT.

This clonotype was seen more than once but under ten times. The chain uses TRBV7-2 and TRBJ2-4, with a possible D match to TRBD2 (6 bases). Germline lookup yields CDR1 SGHTA and CDR2 FQGNSA. The CDR3 sequence is 17 residues long. V shed 4 bases and J shed 0 bases, with 16 bases lying between them. The CDR3 sequence is CASSSSRRGLAKNIQYF. The CDR3, as DNA: TGTGCCAGCAGCTCCTCCCGACGGGGGTTAGCCAAAAACATTCAGTACTTC.

As to this clonotype: A clone one base away is much larger, so this may be a read error. V is TRBV5-4 and J is TRBJ2-7; 10 nucleotides align to TRBD1. Germline CDR1 and CDR2: SGHNT and YYREEE (reference sequence). CDR3 length equals 14 residues. Losses at the gene ends were 4 bases for V and 3 bases for J; bases not matched to a gene: 4. CDR3 nucleotides: TGTGCCAGCAGCGAGGGACAGGGGATCTACGAGCAGTACTTC. Encoded protein: CASSEGQGIYEQYF.

The chain links TRBV3-1 to TRBJ1-2; weak D call: TRBD1 (6 bases). Between the trimmed V and J ends, which lost 3 bases and 8 bases, there was a span of 16 bases. This CDR3 spans 14 amino acids. Looked up from germline, CDR1 is LGHDT and CDR2 is YNNKEL (reference sequence). CDR3 bases: TGTGCCAGCAGCCATCTTGGCGGGGGGCGAGGCTACACCTTC. This encodes CASSHLGGGRGYTF.

The chain couples TRBV15 to TRBJ2-3; either TRBD1 or TRBD2 may supply D (6 bases each). Trimming stripped 1 base from V and 2 bases from J, with 13 bases between. From germline, CDR1 is LNHNV and CDR2 YYDKDF (reference sequence). CDR3 length: 16 residues. The CDR3, as DNA: TGTGCCACCAGCAGAGGCCCGGGGGCCTACACAGATACGCAGTATTTT. Its translation is CATSRGPGAYTDTQYF.

The genes are TRBV4-3 and TRBJ1-1; D gene unclear. Germline CDR1 LGHNA, CDR2 YSLEER. V gave up 1 base and J gave up 0 bases, with 9 bases separating them. The CDR3 runs to 15 residues. The CDR3 DNA reads as TGCGCCAGCAGCCAAGGAACGGGAATGAACACTGAAGCTTTCTTT. Its translation is CASSQGTGMNTEAFF.

The chain joins TRBV6-5 to TRBJ2-1; no definite D call. The CDR3 runs 14 residues. The germline V gene encodes CDR1 MNHEY and CDR2 SVGAGI. The V end was cut by 0 bases, the J end by 4 bases, with 7 bases between. The CDR3 DNA is TGTGCCAGCAGTTACTCGCACTGGTACAATGAGCAGTTCTTC. Its protein product is CASSYSHWYNEQFF.

V gene TRBV5-1 combines with J gene TRBJ2-2, with 11 positions matching TRBD2. Germline values: CDR1 SGHRS, CDR2 YFSETQ. The CDR3 is 16 residues long. The V and J ends lost 4 bases and 3 bases, in that order; junction bases with no gene match: 5. The CDR3 sequence is CASSRTSGSYTGELFF. CDR3 nucleotide sequence: TGCGCCAGCAGCCGCACTAGCGGGAGCTACACCGGGGAGCTGTTTTTT. Combining the CDR3 with reference TRBV5-1 and TRBJ2-2 gives the whole variable domain KAGVTQTPRYLIKTRGQQVTLSCSPISGHRSVSWYQQTPGQGLQFLFEYFSETQRNKGNFPGRFSGRQFSNSRSEMNVSTLELGDSALYLCASSRTSGSYTGELFFGEGSRLTVL.

This clonotype was found a few times. The genes are TRBV20-1 and TRBJ2-3, with 8 bases identical to TRBD2. With V trimmed by 0 bases and J by 4 bases, 6 bases remained unmatched. The CDR3 is 15 residues long. CDR1 and CDR2 from the germline V gene are DFQATT and SNEGSKA (reference sequence). This chain's CDR3 is CSAREDSGGSDTQYF. CDR3 nucleotide sequence: TGCAGTGCTAGAGAGGATTCGGGGGGGTCAGATACGCAGTATTTT.

The J gene is TRBJ1-2, the V gene TRBV16; TRBD1 matches at 12 bases. The ends lost 4 bases at V and 5 bases at J; junction bases unmatched: 5. This CDR3 is built from 15 residues. Per the germline V gene, CDR1 is KGHSY and CDR2 is FQNENV. The CDR3 is CASSPRGQGAYGYTF. In DNA, the CDR3 is TGTGCCAGCAGCCCGCGGGGACAGGGGGCGTATGGCTACACCTTC.

This clonotype was seen once. This rearrangement joins TRBV29-1 to TRBJ2-7, with 7 bases aligning to TRBD2. Germline V CDR1 and CDR2: SQVTM, ANQGSEA. This CDR3 contains 16 residues. V dropped 3 bases and J dropped 3; count of bases not matched to a gene: 14. The CDR3 protein is CSVDWTGQRGNYEQYF. The CDR3 nucleotides read TGCAGCGTTGACTGGACGGGCCAGCGGGGTAACTACGAGCAGTACTTC.

This clonotype was detected a few times. The chain recombines TRBV5-1 with TRBJ1-2, with D perhaps TRBD1 (5 bases). Trimming shortened V by 3 bases and J by 6 bases, and 12 bases separated the two germline ends. Germline-derived CDR1 and CDR2 are SGHRS and YFSETQ. CDR3 length: 13 residues. The CDR3 region has the DNA TGCGCCAGCAGCTGGGGGTCGGGTGATGGCTACACCTTC. Translating gives CASSWGSGDGYTF.

This chain joins TRBV21-1 and TRBJ2-3. TRBV21-1 is deemed a pseudogene. The length of the CDR3 is 15 residues. The CDR3 DNA reads TGTGCCAGCAGCAAAGCGGGGCAGGTCACAGATACGCAGTATTTT. It specifies CASSKAGQVTDTQYF.

There are a few counts of this clonotype. This rearrangement joins TRBV5-1 to TRBJ2-7; TRBD2 matches at 11 bases. Losses at the gene ends were 4 bases for V and 2 bases for J; bases not matched to a gene: 5. The germline V gene encodes CDR1 SGHRS and CDR2 YFSETQ. The CDR3 length is 15 residues. CDR3 sequence: CASSKGTSGAYEQYF. The CDR3 DNA is TGCGCCAGCAGCAAGGGGACTAGCGGAGCCTACGAGCAGTACTTC.

This clonotype was seen a few times. The chain recombines TRBV5-1 with TRBJ1-1; 7 bases agree with TRBD1. Germline-derived CDR1 and CDR2 are SGHRS and YFSETQ. After removal of 0 bases from V and 5 bases from J, the junction contained 7 bases not matched to a gene. This CDR3 is built from 15 residues. CDR3 nucleotide sequence: TGCGCCAGCAGCTTGGGTGAGGGGGCGATGACTGAAGCTTTCTTT. It encodes CASSLGEGAMTEAFF.

The CDR3 sequence: CSVEGLGAGEAFF. CDR3 nucleotides: TGCAGCGTTGAAGGGCTGGGAGCCGGTGAAGCTTTCTTT. The chain employs TRBV29-1 and TRBJ1-1; no reliable D call. The germline CDR1 and CDR2 sequences are SQVTM and ANQGSEA. CDR3 length: 13 residues. Between the trimmed V and J ends, which lost 1 base and 7 bases, there was a span of 13 bases.

The chain has TRBV5-1 and TRBJ1-1; TRBD1 agrees at 11 bases. The CDR3 runs 17 residues. The germline gives CDR1 SGHRS, CDR2 YFSETQ. After removal of 0 bases from V and 1 base from J, the junction contained 5 bases not matched to a gene. For the CDR3, the DNA is TGCGCCAGCAGCTTGGCGGGGACAGGGGGGGCGAACACTGAAGCTTTCTTT. It yields the protein CASSLAGTGGANTEAFF.

This clonotype was observed a handful of times. The gene calls are TRBV9 and TRBJ1-3; 8 bases fit TRBD1. The CDR3 runs to 17 residues. V dropped 0 bases and J dropped 0; count of bases not matched to a gene: 5. Germline CDR1 is SGDLS and CDR2 is YYNGEE. Here the CDR3 DNA reads TGTGCCAGCAGCGTAGTACCCGGGACAGGCTCTGGAAACACCATATATTTT. This codes for CASSVVPGTGSGNTIYF. Full variable domain (outside the CDR3, taken from reference TRBV9 and TRBJ1-3): DSGVTQTPKHLITATGQRVTLRCSPRSGDLSVYWYQQSLDQGLQFLIQYYNGEERAKGNILERFSAQQFPDLHSELNLSSLELGDSALYFCASSVVPGTGSGNTIYFGEGSWLTVV.

This clonotype was detected ten times or more. CDR3: CASSLATYEQYF. The CDR3 DNA reads as TGTGCCAGCAGCTTAGCGACCTACGAGCAGTACTTC. The chain uses TRBV7-9 and TRBJ2-7, with unresolved D. CDR3 size: 12 residues. Trimming left V 0 bases short and J 2 bases short, with 2 bases between. Germline CDR1 reads SEHNR; CDR2 reads FQNEAQ (reference sequence).

V usage is TRBV7-2 and J usage is TRBJ1-2; tentative D call: TRBD1 (5 bases). Germline-derived CDR1 and CDR2 are SGHTA and FQGNSA. The CDR3 contains 14 residues. The CDR3 is CGELGAGRDYGYTF. CDR3 nucleotides: TGTGGGGAGTTAGGGGCAGGGCGCGACTATGGCTACACCTTC.

J is TRBJ2-7 and V is TRBV12-3 or TRBV12-4, with 7 nucleotides matching TRBD1. V lost 3 bases to trimming and J lost 3 bases; unmatched junction nucleotides: 8. This CDR3 is 15 amino acids long. In nucleotides, the CDR3 is TGTGCCAGCAGTTTTTCTGGACAGGCTTACTACGAGCAGTACTTC. Translated: CASSFSGQAYYEQYF.

This clonotype was found a few times. This chain uses TRBV27 with TRBJ2-5; D may match TRBD1 or TRBD2 (5 bases each). CDR1 is MNHEY, CDR2 SMNVEV, per germline (reference sequence). This CDR3 comprises 15 residues. V lost 4 bases, J lost 1 base, and 13 bases lay in between. The CDR3 spells CASSYAGTVQETQYF. In nucleotides, the CDR3 is TGTGCCAGCAGTTACGCCGGGACGGTCCAAGAGACCCAGTACTTC.

The gene calls are TRBV5-1 and TRBJ1-3; D is unresolved. Trimming cost V 1 base and J 2 bases, with 10 bases left between them. This CDR3 comprises 15 residues. Germline loops: CDR1 SGHRS, CDR2 YFSETQ. The CDR3 is CASSLREKAGNTIYF. The CDR3 DNA sequence: TGCGCCAGCAGCTTGAGGGAGAAGGCTGGAAACACCATATATTTT.